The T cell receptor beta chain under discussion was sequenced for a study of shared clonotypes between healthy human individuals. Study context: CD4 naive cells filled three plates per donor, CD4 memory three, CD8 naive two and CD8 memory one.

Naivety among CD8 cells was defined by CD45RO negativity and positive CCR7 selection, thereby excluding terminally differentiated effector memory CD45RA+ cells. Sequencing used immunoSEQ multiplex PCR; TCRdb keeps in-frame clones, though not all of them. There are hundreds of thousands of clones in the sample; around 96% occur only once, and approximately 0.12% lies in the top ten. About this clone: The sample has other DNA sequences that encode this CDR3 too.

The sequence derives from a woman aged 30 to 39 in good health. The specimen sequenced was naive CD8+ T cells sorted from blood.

CDR3 sequence (DNA): TGTGCCAGCAGCGTAGGTGGACAAGAGACCCAGTACTTC. Translated: CASSVGGQETQYF. The chain is built from TRBV9 and TRBJ2-5; D is unclear. Germline V gene data show CDR1 as SGDLS and CDR2 as YYNGEE. V lost 0 bases to trimming and J lost 2 bases, with 5 bases between them. The CDR3 has 13 amino acids.